These 24 T cell receptor beta chains originate from one sample sequenced in a study of blood T cell repertoires in COVID-19. Produced via immunoSEQ multiplex PCR; TCRdb's table is partial and in-frame only. The data contain 200,000 to 250,000 clones, approximately 84% of them seen just once; the ten biggest clones take up 6% to 8.5%. Sequenced material: peripheral blood. These receptors originate from a woman between 50 and 59 years old with active or convalescent COVID-19.

CDR3 in amino acids: CATSYRGNTEAFF. Here the CDR3 DNA reads TGTGCCACCTCCTATCGGGGGAACACTGAAGCTTTCTTT. The rearrangement links TRBV6-5 to TRBJ1-1, with D uncertain. CDR3 length equals 13 residues. With 10 bases removed from V and 1 base from J, the gap between germline ends came to 13 bases. Germline-derived CDR1 and CDR2 are MNHEY and SVGAGI.

CDR3 amino acids: CASSVSGNSPLHF. The CDR3 DNA reads as TGTGCCAGCAGTGTCTCCGGTAATTCACCCCTCCACTTT. The gene calls are TRBV2 and TRBJ1-6; D not certain. Germline V gene lookup returns CDR1 SNHLY and CDR2 FYNNEI. The CDR3 covers 13 residues. V dropped 4 bases and J dropped 6 bases, with 7 bases sitting between them.

The chain couples TRBV6-5 to TRBJ1-1, with D possibly being TRBD1 (5 bases). Germline CDR1 is MNHEY and CDR2 is SVGAGI. This CDR3 has 14 amino acids. The V and J ends lost 2 bases and 1 base respectively, with 8 bases between them. CDR3 DNA: TGTGCCAGCAGTTACAAGGACACGAACACTGAAGCTTTCTTT. It encodes CASSYKDTNTEAFF.

The CDR3 region is CASKPGTGNTEAFF. The CDR3 nucleotides read TGCGCCAGCAAACCCGGGACAGGGAACACTGAAGCTTTCTTT. The gene calls are TRBV5-1 and TRBJ1-1; 8 positions match TRBD1. The germline V gene has CDR1 SGHRS and CDR2 YFSETQ. The CDR3 has 14 residues. V shed 6 bases, J shed 1 base, and the junction held 5 bases outside the gene matches.

The chain couples TRBV6-5 to TRBJ1-1; D not certain. V was shortened by 6 bases and J by 5 bases, with 7 bases between the two germline ends. The V gene's germline CDR1 is MNHEY and CDR2 SVGAGI. This CDR3 has 11 residues. CDR3 bases: TGTGCCAGCAGACCGAGTACTGAAGCTTTCTTT. It codes for CASRPSTEAFF.

The V gene is TRBV3-1 (or the pseudogene TRBV3-2), the J gene TRBJ2-5; unclear D gene. This CDR3 has 12 residues. The V end lost 5 bases, the J end lost 5 bases, and 9 bases lay between the germline ends. Germline V CDR1 and CDR2: LGHDT, YNNKEL (reference sequence). In nucleotides, the CDR3 is TGTGCCAGCAGCTCAGCGAGGGAGACCCAGTACTTC. This sequence encodes CASSSARETQYF.

Points on this clone: The same CDR3 arises from other DNA sequences in this sample as well. The rearrangement links TRBV2 to TRBJ1-1; D is possibly TRBD1 (5 bases). Germline CDR1 is SNHLY and CDR2 is FYNNEI. CDR3 length equals 13 residues. V was cut by 3 bases and J by 1 base, with 6 bases left in between. The chain's CDR3 is CASSDQGNTEAFF. The CDR3, as DNA: TGTGCCAGCAGTGACCAGGGGAACACTGAAGCTTTCTTT.

The V gene is TRBV6-2 or TRBV6-3, the J gene TRBJ2-7; D perhaps matches TRBD2 (5 bases). Trimming removed 5 bases from V and 3 bases from J, with 14 bases in between. Germline CDR1 and CDR2: MNHEY and SVGEGT. The CDR3 totals 14 residues. CDR3 protein: CASSKTRGYYEQYV. In DNA form, the CDR3 reads TGTGCCAGCAGTAAAACCCGGGGATACTACGAGCAGTACGTC.

The chain uses TRBV27 and TRBJ1-3; weak D call: TRBD1 (5 bases). Per germline, CDR1 MNHEY and CDR2 SMNVEV (reference sequence). The CDR3 length is 15 residues. The V gene lost 6 bases and the J gene lost 1 base, with 13 bases spanning the gap. CDR3 sequence reads: CASSPRSGSGNTIYF. The CDR3 DNA follows: TGTGCCAGCAGCCCTCGTTCAGGGTCTGGAAACACCATATATTTT.

J is TRBJ2-1 and V is TRBV11-2; D unresolved. CDR1 and CDR2 from the germline V gene are SGHAT and FQNNGV. The CDR3 is 13 residues long. The ends were cut back, 1 base at V and 4 bases at J, with 5 bases in the middle. Here the CDR3 reads CASSLGLYNEQFF. CDR3 coding DNA: TGTGCCAGCAGCTTAGGACTGTACAATGAGCAGTTCTTC. The entire variable domain, with the rest obtained from reference TRBV11-2 and TRBJ2-1, is as follows: EAGVAQSPRYKIIEKRQSVAFWCNPISGHATLYWYQQILGQGPKLLIQFQNNGVVDDSQLPKDRFSAERLKGVDSTLKIQPAKLEDSAVYLCASSLGLYNEQFFGPGTRLTVL.

V usage is TRBV3-1 (or the pseudogene TRBV3-2) and J usage is TRBJ2-2, with D perhaps matching TRBD1 (5 bases). Between the trimmed V and J ends, which lost 1 base and 6 bases, there was a span of 12 bases. Germline V gene data show CDR1 as LGHDT and CDR2 as YNNKEL (reference sequence). There are 15 residues in the CDR3. CDR3 loop: CASSQAGRAAGELFF. As DNA, the CDR3 is TGTGCCAGCAGCCAAGCGGGCAGGGCTGCCGGGGAGCTGTTTTTT.

This chain joins TRBV5-1 and TRBJ1-3, with D unclear. This CDR3 has 15 amino acids. From germline, CDR1 is SGHRS and CDR2 YFSETQ. The V end was cut by 0 bases, the J end by 4 bases, with 11 bases between. The CDR3 nucleotides read TGCGCCAGCAGCTTGGCTCCGATTACAGGAAACACCATATATTTT. Translated, it gives CASSLAPITGNTIYF.

The CDR3 spells CASSFTGQASYGYTF. Here the CDR3 DNA reads TGTGCCAGCAGTTTCACGGGACAGGCTAGCTATGGCTACACCTTC. The chain recombines TRBV28 with TRBJ1-2, with 8 bases identical to TRBD1. V lost 3 bases and J lost 4; bases outside the gene matches: 7. Germline assignment: CDR1 MDHEN and CDR2 SYDVKM. The CDR3 extends over 15 amino acids.

This clone was seen only a few times. The J gene is TRBJ1-1, the V gene TRBV6-5, with D perhaps matching TRBD1 (5 bases). V was shortened by 6 bases and J by 1 base, with 15 bases between the two germline ends. From germline, CDR1 is MNHEY and CDR2 SVGAGI. The CDR3 contains 15 residues. CDR3 sequence reads: CASRTPGAANTEAFF. The DNA for the CDR3 is TGTGCCAGCAGGACCCCTGGGGCGGCGAACACTGAAGCTTTCTTT.

This chain joins TRBV5-1 and TRBJ2-7; D is possibly TRBD2 (6 bases). Per the germline V gene, CDR1 is SGHRS and CDR2 is YFSETQ. The CDR3 runs 14 residues. The ends were cut back, 0 bases at V and 3 bases at J, with 10 bases in the middle. CDR3 sequence reads: CASSLAGESYEQYF. The DNA of the CDR3 is TGCGCCAGCAGCTTGGCGGGAGAGAGCTACGAGCAGTACTTC.

In its sample, this clone was seen once. The V and J genes are TRBV9 and TRBJ2-5; D is possibly TRBD2 (5 bases). Trimming pared 0 bases from V and 5 bases from J, leaving 17 bases between. The CDR3 is 16 amino acids. Germline V gives CDR1 SGDLS, CDR2 YYNGEE. CDR3 residues: CASSVDLAVGGETQYF. CDR3 sequence (DNA): TGTGCCAGCAGCGTAGACCTAGCTGTCGGTGGGGAGACCCAGTACTTC. The full variable domain, rest sourced from reference TRBV9 and TRBJ2-5, is DSGVTQTPKHLITATGQRVTLRCSPRSGDLSVYWYQQSLDQGLQFLIQYYNGEERAKGNILERFSAQQFPDLHSELNLSSLELGDSALYFCASSVDLAVGGETQYFGPGTRLLVL.

The V gene is TRBV5-4, the J gene TRBJ1-3, with TRBD1 as a possible D gene (6 bases). The CDR3 is made up of 17 amino acids. The ends were cut back, 3 bases at V and 0 bases at J, with 16 bases in the middle. Germline CDR1 reads SGHNT; CDR2 reads YYREEE (reference sequence). In DNA form, the CDR3 reads TGTGCCAGCAGCTCGGACAGCCATCCCAGCTCTGGAAACACCATATATTTT. Its translation is CASSSDSHPSSGNTIYF. The whole variable domain, remainder taken from reference TRBV5-4 and TRBJ1-3, is ETGVTQSPTHLIKTRGQQVTLRCSSQSGHNTVSWYQQALGQGPQFIFQYYREEENGRGNFPPRFSGLQFPNYSSELNVNALELDDSALYLCASSSDSHPSSGNTIYFGEGSWLTVV.

This chain links TRBV9 with TRBJ1-4; the D gene is possibly TRBD1 (6 bases). V shed 4 bases and J shed 3 bases, with 22 bases lying between them. This CDR3 is built from 18 residues. Looked up from germline, CDR1 is SGDLS and CDR2 is YYNGEE. The CDR3, as DNA: TGTGCCAGCAGCTCCTCCCGAGGGGGGGCATTAGCTAATGAAAAACTGTTTTTT. It specifies CASSSSRGGALANEKLFF.

The rearrangement joins TRBV11-2 to TRBJ2-1; 10 nucleotides agree with TRBD2. Germline V gene lookup returns CDR1 SGHAT and CDR2 FQNNGV. The CDR3 is 15 residues long. The junction had 5 bases not matched to a gene; V was cut back by 1 base and J by 8 bases. In nucleotides, the CDR3 is TGTGCCAGCAGCTTAGGAAGCGGGAGGGTCTATGAGCAGTTCTTC. Residues: CASSLGSGRVYEQFF.

The rearrangement uses TRBV19 and TRBJ2-6; D is perhaps TRBD2 (5 bases). With 1 base removed from V and 0 bases from J, the gap between germline ends came to 13 bases. The CDR3 sequence is 18 residues long. Germline V gives CDR1 LNHDA, CDR2 SQIVND (reference sequence). DNA for the CDR3: TGTGCCAGTAGTATAGGCGGGCGGCGGCTCTCTGGGGCCAACGTCCTGACTTTC. Protein: CASSIGGRRLSGANVLTF. Using reference TRBV19 and TRBJ2-6 for the parts outside the CDR3, the full variable domain is DGGITQSPKYLFRKEGQNVTLSCEQNLNHDAMYWYRQDPGQGLRLIYYSQIVNDFQKGDIAEGYSVSREKKESFPLTVTSAQKNPTAFYLCASSIGGRRLSGANVLTFGAGSRLTVL.

The J gene is TRBJ1-1, the V gene TRBV10-2, with D perhaps matching TRBD1 (5 bases). Germline CDR1 WSHSY, CDR2 SAAADI. The CDR3 sequence is 15 residues long. Trimming stripped 7 bases from V and 4 bases from J, with 19 bases between. The CDR3 loop reads CASTGGTGRVTEAFF. The CDR3 DNA reads as TGCGCCAGCACCGGAGGGACGGGGAGGGTCACTGAAGCTTTCTTT.

This sequence joins TRBV11-2 and TRBJ2-1; TRBD2 is a possible D gene (5 bases). The germline gives CDR1 SGHAT, CDR2 FQNNGV. With 4 bases removed from V and 5 bases from J, the gap between germline ends came to 18 bases. This CDR3 comprises 16 residues. The CDR3: CASSSPSRGNDNEQFF. The CDR3 DNA reads TGTGCCAGCAGCTCCCCCTCACGAGGGAACGACAATGAGCAGTTCTTC.

This chain links TRBV6-5 with TRBJ2-2, with 8 positions matching TRBD1. Germline CDR1 MNHEY, CDR2 SVGAGI. J lost 0 bases, V lost 6 bases, and 0 bases had no gene match. The CDR3 length is 14 residues. The CDR3 DNA follows: TGTGCCAGCAGGGGACAGGCGAACACCGGGGAGCTGTTTTTT. It translates to CASRGQANTGELFF.

The J gene is TRBJ1-2, the V gene TRBV5-3; D is undetermined. TRBV5-3 belongs to the ORF category, with a function that is uncertain. CDR3 length: 14 residues. Trimming pared 4 bases from V and 3 bases from J, leaving 13 bases between. The CDR3 DNA is TGTGCCAGAAGCAAGACAAGGCCCCACTATGGCTACACCTTC. This translates into CARSKTRPHYGYTF.